The 21 T cell receptor beta chains below all came from one sample that was sequenced in a study of regulatory T cells in long-lasting Graves disease. The time point here: newly diagnosed GD, antithyroid drugs for less than 3 months. Following extraction of RNA from PBMCs, that RNA was used to make the TCR library. TCR beta libraries were built with iRepertoire HTBI primers and Arm-PCR of CDR3 regions. Using its own MiXCR run on the multiplex PCR reads, TCRdb lists one record per CDR3 protein. The table includes 400,000 to 550,000 distinct CDR3 sequences, 14% to 15% detected once. These same records also appear under a second study, on T cells in Graves' hyperthyroidism and ophthalmopathy.

The sequenced sample was peripheral blood mononuclear cells (PBMCs), obtained at new diagnosis, from a patient treated with antithyroid drugs. The receptors here all came from a woman in her 30s with Graves disease.

About this clonotype: A much larger clone lies a single base off, so this may be a read error. This sequence joins TRBV7-9 and TRBJ2-1; D not resolved. This CDR3 is 13 amino acids long. The V gene's germline CDR1 is SEHNR and CDR2 FQNEAQ (reference sequence). The CDR3 loop is CVSSLGPEYEQFF. The CDR3 DNA reads TGTGTCAGCAGCTTAGGTCCCGAGTATGAGCAGTTCTTC. The full variable domain, rest sourced from reference TRBV7-9 and TRBJ2-1, is DTGVSQNPRHKITKRGQNVTFRCDPISEHNRLYWYRQTLGQGPEFLTYFQNEAQLEKSRLLSDRFSAERPKGSFSTLEIQRTEQGDSAMYLCVSSLGPEYEQFFGPGTRLTVL.

The chain has TRBV20-1 and TRBJ2-7; 10 bases match TRBD2. Germline CDR1 is DFQATT and CDR2 is SNEGSKA (reference sequence). V was clipped by 2 bases and J by 6 bases; unmatched bases: 7. The CDR3 runs 14 residues. CDR3 nucleotide sequence: TGCAGTGCTAGACTAGCGGGAGATGTTTCCGAGCAGTACTTC. Translated: CSARLAGDVSEQYF.

This clonotype was observed a handful of times. V and J are TRBV2 and TRBJ1-4; 7 positions match TRBD1. The CDR3 is 15 residues long. Germline CDR1 and CDR2: SNHLY and FYNNEI. Trimming removed 6 bases from V and 0 bases from J; junction bases left unmatched: 4. The CDR3 is CASSTGVATNEKLFF. For the CDR3, the DNA is TGTGCCAGCAGCACAGGGGTTGCAACTAATGAAAAACTGTTTTTT.

This clonotype showed up just a few times. A far larger clone differs by one base, so this is likely a read error. The chain carries TRBV5-8 and TRBJ2-3, with 10 bases fitting TRBD2. This CDR3 is 15 amino acids long. The trim removed 4 bases at V and 2 bases at J, leaving 4 bases unmatched. Germline V gene lookup returns CDR1 SGHTS and CDR2 YDEGEE. The CDR3 DNA follows: TGTGCCAGCAGCCCGGGACTAGCGAACACAGATACGCAGTATTTT. It codes for CASSPGLANTDTQYF.

This clonotype has ten or more counts. V gene TRBV5-8 combines with J gene TRBJ1-3; D perhaps matches TRBD1 (6 bases). V dropped 0 bases and J dropped 3 bases, with 7 bases sitting between them. Germline V lookup: CDR1 SGHTS, CDR2 YDEGEE. This CDR3 spans 14 amino acids. The CDR3 protein is CASSLDRDGNTIYF. CDR3 coding DNA: TGTGCCAGCAGCTTGGACAGGGATGGAAACACCATATATTTT.

This clonotype was seen at least ten times. This sequence joins TRBV7-9 and TRBJ2-1; TRBD2 matches at 8 bases. Germline CDR1 SEHNR, CDR2 FQNEAQ (reference sequence). Trimming removed 6 bases from V and 10 bases from J; junction bases left unmatched: 8. This CDR3 spans 13 amino acids. The CDR3 reads CASRGLVFREQFF. The CDR3 DNA reads TGTGCCAGCAGGGGACTAGTATTTCGCGAGCAGTTCTTC.

This clonotype is a singleton in its sample. This may be a read error: a much more frequent sequence differs by one nucleotide. The chain joins TRBV11-3 to TRBJ2-5; TRBD1 matches at 9 bases. The CDR3 is made up of 15 amino acids. The germline gives CDR1 SGHNT, CDR2 YENEEA. The CDR3 bases are TGTGTCAGCAGCGTGGGACAGGGAAATCAAGAGACCCAGTACTTC. Translated: CVSSVGQGNQETQYF.

This clonotype was recorded at least ten times. The V and J genes are TRBV30 and TRBJ2-7, with D possibly being TRBD1 (6 bases). CDR3 length: 12 residues. Germline V lookup: CDR1 GTSNPN, CDR2 SVGIG (reference sequence). Between the trimmed V and J ends, which lost 2 bases and 3 bases, there was a span of 8 bases. CDR3 nucleotide sequence: TGTGCCTGGAGTTGGACAGACTACGAGCAGTACTTC. Amino acid sequence: CAWSWTDYEQYF.

In this sample, this clonotype turned up many times. The CDR3 DNA sequence: TGTGCCAGCAGCTTAGAGTCTCAGGGCAGCTCCTATAATTCACCCCTCCACTTT. This encodes CASSLESQGSSYNSPLHF. The chain links TRBV7-8 to TRBJ1-6; maybe TRBD1 (5 bases). V was trimmed by 1 base and J by 0 bases, leaving 13 bases between them. This CDR3 is 18 amino acids long. CDR1 is SGHVS, CDR2 FQNEAQ, per germline.

Only a few counts were recorded for this clonotype. The V call is TRBV29-1, the J call TRBJ1-2, with D tentatively TRBD1 (6 bases). V dropped 4 bases and J dropped 2 bases, with 14 bases sitting between them. This CDR3 spans 14 amino acids. Per germline, CDR1 SQVTM and CDR2 ANQGSEA. The CDR3 spells CSVVVDSPNYGYTF. The CDR3 DNA follows: TGCAGCGTTGTTGTGGACAGTCCCAACTATGGCTACACCTTC.

The chain recombines TRBV4-1 with TRBJ2-2, with 12 bases aligning to TRBD2. Germline trimming cut 2 bases from V and 4 bases from J; bases unmatched to any gene: 2. The CDR3 is made up of 16 amino acids. CDR1 is MGHRA, CDR2 YSYEKL, per germline. CDR3 protein: CASSQPTSGSTGELFF. CDR3 nucleotide sequence: TGCGCCAGCAGCCAACCGACTAGCGGGAGCACCGGGGAGCTGTTTTTT.

This clonotype was observed at least ten times. This rearrangement joins TRBV29-1 to TRBJ2-5, with 7 positions matching TRBD2. Looked up from germline, CDR1 is SQVTM and CDR2 is ANQGSEA. The trim removed 2 bases at V and 5 bases at J, leaving 8 bases unmatched. The CDR3 contains 14 residues. The CDR3 spells CSVEMRLARETQYF. DNA for the CDR3: TGCAGCGTTGAAATGAGACTAGCACGTGAGACCCAGTACTTC.

The chain combines TRBV28 with TRBJ1-2, with TRBD1 matching over 7 bases. Per the germline V gene, CDR1 is MDHEN and CDR2 is SYDVKM. This CDR3 has 13 amino acids. J was trimmed by 4 bases and V by 5 bases; bases with no gene match: 4. CDR3 residues: CASSPRDSYGYTF. Written as DNA, the CDR3 is TGTGCCAGCAGTCCCCGGGACAGCTATGGCTACACCTTC.

V and J are TRBV12-3 or TRBV12-4 and TRBJ2-1, with 14 bases aligning to TRBD2. This CDR3 is 15 amino acids long. J lost 10 bases, V lost 7 bases, and 9 bases had no gene match. The CDR3 DNA is TGTGCCAGCATCCCGACTAGCGGGAGGGCAAAAGAGCAGTTCTTC. Amino acid sequence: CASIPTSGRAKEQFF.

This clonotype came up a few times. The chain carries TRBV30 and TRBJ1-1; 7 bases map to TRBD1. Germline lookup yields CDR1 GTSNPN and CDR2 SVGIG (reference sequence). This CDR3 comprises 12 residues. Germline trimming cut 1 base from V and 7 bases from J; bases unmatched to any gene: 3. DNA of the CDR3: TGTGCCTGGAGTGGGCAGGGGGGTGAAGCTTTCTTT. Protein product: CAWSGQGGEAFF.

This clonotype has at least ten counts. V gene TRBV5-4 combines with J gene TRBJ2-5; a possible D gene is TRBD1 (5 bases). Germline V gene data show CDR1 as SGHNT and CDR2 as YYREEE (reference sequence). CDR3 length equals 17 residues. Trimming removed 4 bases at V and 7 bases at J, with 26 bases between. CDR3 sequence reads: CASSLLSWGASDRTQYF. CDR3 in DNA: TGTGCCAGCAGCCTGTTAAGTTGGGGCGCATCCGATCGGACCCAGTACTTC.

This clonotype was counted a few times. This chain connects TRBV6-1 to TRBJ2-7, with D possibly called TRBD1 or TRBD2 (7 bases each). Germline V gives CDR1 MNHNS, CDR2 SASEGT. There are 13 residues in the CDR3. V lost 11 bases to trimming and J lost 8 bases, with 22 bases between them. CDR3 region: CASSGTEQLQQYF. In DNA, the CDR3 is TGTGCCTCCAGCGGGACAGAACAACTTCAGCAGTACTTC.

This clonotype was counted at least ten times. The genes are TRBV5-6 and TRBJ1-1; D gene ambiguous. CDR1 and CDR2 from the germline V gene are SGHDT and YYEEEE. This CDR3 has 12 residues. V shed 1 base and J shed 2 bases, with 3 bases lying between them. CDR3 nucleotides: TGTGCCAGCAGCTTGTCCAACACTGAAGCTTTCTTT. Amino acid sequence: CASSLSNTEAFF.

This clonotype came up many times. One end of the junction is discordant with germline, which a read error may explain. The V gene is TRBV20-1, the J gene TRBJ2-7; 13 bases are a match to TRBD2. Germline-derived CDR1 and CDR2 are DFQATT and SNEGSKA (reference sequence). The CDR3 totals 18 residues. The CDR3 bases are TGCAGTGCACCGCGCCAACTAGCGGGAGGGCCGGTCTCCCACGAGCAGTACTTC. Protein product: CSAPRQLAGGPVSHEQYF.

This clonotype was seen repeatedly, ten times or more. V is TRBV6-5 and J is TRBJ1-1; TRBD1 might be the D (5 bases). Between the trimmed V and J ends, which lost 0 bases and 1 base, there was a span of 21 bases. There are 19 residues in the CDR3. From germline, CDR1 is MNHEY and CDR2 SVGAGI. CDR3 protein: CASSYSNPGKTARNTEAFF. CDR3 nucleotides: TGTGCCAGCAGTTACTCGAATCCGGGGAAGACAGCTAGGAACACTGAAGCTTTCTTT.

This clonotype has ten or more counts. The CDR3 DNA is TGCGCCAGCAGTGATCCAGGGATGACTGAAGCTTTCTTT. Translating it yields CASSDPGMTEAFF. V gene TRBV10-1 combines with J gene TRBJ1-1, with a tentative D call TRBD1 (5 bases). The germline gives CDR1 WNHNN, CDR2 SYGVQD (reference sequence). This CDR3 is 13 amino acids long. V shed 3 bases and J shed 5 bases, with 10 bases lying between them.